This T cell receptor beta chain was found in a study of Ad26.COV2.S vaccination and SARS-CoV-2 variants. Study-level results: Substantial breadth was reportedly displayed by spike-specific CD8+ and CD4+ T cell responses after vaccination. Similar non-spike TCR breadth was seen in vaccine and placebo recipients. Analyses of TCR breadth and depth may have underestimated total T cell responses.

Treatment described: around 19 received Ad26.COV2.S at low or high dose, single or two shots; a few received placebo; per-sample allocation not given. Material that was analyzed had been drawn on day 63 after the first vaccine or placebo injection. Worth noting for this clone: Its target is unknown.

The J segment lost 3 bases and the V segment lost 6 bases, leaving 3 bases of the junction unmatched. Germline CDR1 reads SQVTM; CDR2 reads ANQGSEA. The CDR3 extends over 13 amino acids. Only in-frame clones appear in the TCRdb table, and some are missing; sequencing was by immunoSEQ multiplex PCR. The sample gives about 370,000 clones, approximately 90% of which show up once; 1.9% is in the top ten. This clonotype was obtained from a person aged 18 to 65 who received the Ad26.COV2.S COVID-19 vaccine or a placebo. This specimen consisted of peripheral blood, obtained in a trial of Ad26.COV2.S vaccine versus placebo. The chain links TRBV29-1 to TRBJ1-5, with 9 bases aligning to TRBD1. CDR3 DNA: TGCAGCGTGGGACAGGGCCTCAATCAGCCCCAGCATTTT. As protein: CSVGQGLNQPQHF.